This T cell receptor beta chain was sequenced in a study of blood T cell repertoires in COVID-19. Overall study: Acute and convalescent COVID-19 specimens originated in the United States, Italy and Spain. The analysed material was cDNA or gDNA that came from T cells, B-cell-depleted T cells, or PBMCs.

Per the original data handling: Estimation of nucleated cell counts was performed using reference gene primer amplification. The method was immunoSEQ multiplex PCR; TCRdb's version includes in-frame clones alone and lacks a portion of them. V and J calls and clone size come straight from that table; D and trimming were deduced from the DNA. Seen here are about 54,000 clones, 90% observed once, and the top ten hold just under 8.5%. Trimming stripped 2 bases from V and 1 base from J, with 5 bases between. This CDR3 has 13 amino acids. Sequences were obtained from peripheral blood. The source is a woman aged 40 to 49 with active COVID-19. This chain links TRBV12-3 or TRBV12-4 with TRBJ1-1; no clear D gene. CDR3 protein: CASSLSRNTEAFF. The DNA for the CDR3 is TGTGCCAGCAGTTTATCTCGGAACACTGAAGCTTTCTTT.